This T cell receptor beta chain was sequenced in a study of blood T cells in healthy people across ages. Study results and caveats: A greater number of naive CD4+ cells and higher diversity distinguished long-lived donors from aged donors.

A word on this clonotype: Its antigen is undetermined.

Through a sample-barcoded 5' primer and a J-beta primer mix, a second PCR was run for roughly 7 to 12 cycles. From the 5' RACE reads, TCRdb called clonotypes with MiXCR, one entry per CDR3 protein. The sample shows about 1,800,000 distinct CDR3 sequences, roughly 27% of them seen only once. The receptor's source is a woman aged 25 to 45 in good health. Material for sequencing was blood.

The CDR3: CASSQDLPGAANSPLHF. CDR3 sequence (DNA): TGTGCCAGCAGCCAAGATCTACCGGGGGCGGCTAATTCACCCCTCCACTTT. The chain joins TRBV3-1 to TRBJ1-6; D perhaps matches TRBD1 (6 bases). The CDR3 runs 17 residues. Trimming stripped 0 bases from V and 6 bases from J, with 15 bases between. In germline, CDR1 is LGHDT, CDR2 YNNKEL (reference sequence).